The 8 T cell receptor beta chains below were found in one sample sequenced in a study of naive and memory T cell subsets. Study findings and constraints: Especially in CD8 cells, naive repertoires contained a few larger clonotypes, possibly CD45RA-re-expressing memory cells.

An equimolar mix of two oligonucleotides served as the beta constant-region primer for TRBC1 and TRBC2. Ligated cDNA was amplified by four rounds of PCR with nested alpha and beta constant-region primers and SP2. One entry per CDR3 protein results from TCRdb running MiXCR on the UMI-ligation and nested PCR reads. The data hold 120,000 to 150,000 distinct CDR3 sequences, with approximately 18% observed a single time. Which antigens these TCRs recognize remains unknown. The sample was naive CD8+ T cells from blood. These receptors all come from a human donor in good health.

There are a few counts of this clonotype. The junction differs from germline at one of its ends, possibly a read error. The chain joins TRBV7-7 to TRBJ2-1; 7 bases are shared with TRBD2. This CDR3 comprises 15 residues. CDR1 SSHAT and CDR2 FNYEAQ come from the germline V gene (reference sequence). CDR3 amino acids: CASSPQRGVDNEQFF. The CDR3 coding sequence is TGTGCTAGCAGCCCTCAGCGGGGCGTGGACAATGAGCAGTTCTTC.

The chain couples TRBV12-3 or TRBV12-4 to TRBJ1-5; D may be TRBD1 (5 bases). The CDR3 extends over 15 amino acids. V was shortened by 3 bases and J by 3 bases, with 12 bases between the two germline ends. CDR3 amino acids: CASSFGAGDNQPQHF. CDR3 in DNA: TGTGCCAGCAGTTTTGGGGCGGGGGACAATCAGCCCCAGCATTTT.

The chain combines TRBV28 with TRBJ1-5, with D perhaps TRBD1 (6 bases). Germline V CDR1 and CDR2: MDHEN, SYDVKM. The CDR3 runs to 14 residues. V was cut by 3 bases and J by 2 bases, with 8 bases left in between. The CDR3 DNA sequence: TGTGCCAGCAGTTTGGACAGCGGCAATCAGCCCCAGCATTTT. Translation gives CASSLDSGNQPQHF. Using reference TRBV28 and TRBJ1-5 for the parts outside the CDR3, the full variable domain is DVKVTQSSRYLVKRTGEKVFLECVQDMDHENMFWYRQDPGLGLRLIYFSYDVKMKEKGDIPEGYSVSREKKERFSLILESASTNQTSMYLCASSLDSGNQPQHFGDGTRLSIL.

DNA for the CDR3: TGTGCCAGCAGCTTAACGGGAGGGGGCCCTGCGAATGAGCAGTTCTTC. Protein sequence: CASSLTGGGPANEQFF. This chain joins TRBV7-3 and TRBJ2-1, with D perhaps matching TRBD1 or TRBD2 (7 bases each). Trimming removed 0 bases from V and 7 bases from J, with 16 bases in between. Looked up from germline, CDR1 is SGHTA and CDR2 is FQGTGA. This CDR3 has 16 residues.

This clonotype was detected only a few times. The chain recombines TRBV12-3 or TRBV12-4 with TRBJ1-2, with no clear D. The CDR3 consists of 14 residues. The ends were cut back, 3 bases at V and 1 base at J, with 9 bases in the middle. CDR3 bases: TGTGCCAGCAGTTTGGGCAGCGGTAACTATGGCTACACCTTC. Its protein product is CASSLGSGNYGYTF.

In nucleotides, the CDR3 is TGTGCCAGCAGCGCCGGACAGGGGGCTGTGAACACTGAAGCTTTCTTT. This sequence encodes CASSAGQGAVNTEAFF. This chain links TRBV9 with TRBJ1-1, with 11 nucleotides matching TRBD1. Germline assignment: CDR1 SGDLS and CDR2 YYNGEE. This CDR3 spans 16 amino acids. Trimming at V came to 3 bases and at J to 0 bases, leaving 4 bases not matched to a gene.

In this sample, this clonotype turned up a few times. The chain couples TRBV28 to TRBJ1-1; D might be TRBD1 (6 bases). The CDR3 has 16 residues. CDR1 is MDHEN and CDR2 is SYDVKM in the germline V gene. V gave up 4 bases and J gave up 5 bases, with 20 bases separating them. The CDR3 DNA sequence: TGTGCCAGCAGTTATCCTCCACAGGGTATGGGGACTGAAGCTTTCTTT. Translation: CASSYPPQGMGTEAFF.

This clonotype appeared a few times. The chain has TRBV12-3 or TRBV12-4 and TRBJ2-7; 9 positions match TRBD1. The ends lost 10 bases at V and 7 bases at J; junction bases unmatched: 11. The CDR3 sequence is 13 residues long. The CDR3 coding sequence is TGTGCCATTGCCACAGGGGGCTTGAGTGAGCAGTACTTC. Residues: CAIATGGLSEQYF.